Listed here are 20 T cell receptor beta chains from one sample, sequenced in a study of T cells in Graves' hyperthyroidism and ophthalmopathy. TCR beta CDR3 sequences were amplified from RNA transcripts. HTBI primers were used for first-round RT-PCR of the TCR CDR3. TCRdb ran MiXCR on the multiplex PCR reads and lists one entry per CDR3 protein. This sample has some 550,000 distinct CDR3 sequences, with around 20% found just once. Sequencing was performed on blood. These TCRs come from a young man with Graves' hyperthyroidism.

This clonotype was counted many times. The chain links TRBV27 to TRBJ1-2; D is uncertain. V was clipped by 6 bases and J by 5 bases, with 13 bases between them. Germline lookup yields CDR1 MNHEY and CDR2 SMNVEV (reference sequence). This CDR3 spans 13 amino acids. CDR3 region: CASSYDGEYGYTF. The CDR3 DNA reads as TGTGCCAGCAGCTATGACGGCGAGTATGGCTACACCTTC.

To note about this clonotype: Because it lacks the conserved phenylalanine or tryptophan at the end, this CDR3 is likely a read error. V usage is TRBV10-3 and J usage is TRBJ2-7; weak D call: TRBD2 (5 bases). The CDR3 length is 13 residues. CDR1 and CDR2 from the germline V gene are ENHRY and SYGVKD. V dropped 8 bases and J dropped 0 bases, with 11 bases sitting between them. The CDR3 region is CAIRGRSSYEQYL. CDR3 in DNA: TGTGCCATCCGAGGGAGAAGCTCCTACGAGCAGTACCTC.

J is TRBJ2-5 and V is TRBV5-1; a weak D match, TRBD2 (5 bases). CDR3 length: 15 amino acids. Germline V lookup: CDR1 SGHRS, CDR2 YFSETQ. Trimming left V 4 bases short and J 5 bases short, with 18 bases between. The CDR3, as DNA: TGCGCCAGCAGCCTGGAGGTCCCCAAGTCGGAGACCCAGTACTTC. This gives the protein CASSLEVPKSETQYF.

This clonotype was recorded at least ten times. The chain is built from TRBV20-1 and TRBJ1-1; D ambiguous. The V end lost 6 bases, the J end lost 0 bases, and 8 bases lay between the germline ends. Germline V lookup: CDR1 DFQATT, CDR2 SNEGSKA (reference sequence). This CDR3 has 12 residues. The CDR3 loop reads CSAPRLNTEAFF. DNA of the CDR3: TGCAGTGCCCCCCGGTTGAACACTGAAGCTTTCTTT.

This clonotype was seen ten or more times. The chain joins TRBV12-3 or TRBV12-4 to TRBJ1-5; maybe TRBD1 (5 bases). Trimming shortened V by 6 bases and J by 4 bases, and 10 bases separated the two germline ends. The CDR3 runs 13 residues. The CDR3 coding sequence is TGTGCCAGCAGCGTAAAGGGGAATCAGCCCCAGCATTTT. This gives the protein CASSVKGNQPQHF.

The chain joins TRBV30 to TRBJ1-2; D possibly corresponds to TRBD1 (6 bases). CDR1 GTSNPN and CDR2 SVGIG come from the germline V gene (reference sequence). Trimming left V 3 bases short and J 8 bases short, with 22 bases between. The CDR3 extends over 15 amino acids. The CDR3 spells CAWSPGSGEYRGYTF. The CDR3 DNA sequence: TGTGCCTGGAGCCCCGGATCAGGGGAGTATCGCGGCTACACCTTC.

Turning to this clonotype: In this CDR3 the conserved last residue, phenylalanine or tryptophan, is missing, so a read error is likely. The limits of the CDR3 on the DNA are not certain, so only TCRdb's listed CDR3 is given. The chain carries TRBV6-1 and TRBJ1-5. 13 amino acids form the CDR3, both terminal residues included. CDR1 and CDR2 from the germline V gene are MNHNS and SASEGT. This chain's CDR3 is CASRGISNQPQRV.

This sequence joins TRBV6-1 and TRBJ1-2; TRBD1 matches 8 bases. The V gene end was trimmed by 6 bases and the J gene end by 4 bases; junction bases not matched to a gene: 7. Germline-derived CDR1 and CDR2 are MNHNS and SASEGT. This CDR3 is built from 14 residues. The CDR3 here is CASRTGVGSYGYTF. The CDR3 bases are TGTGCCAGCAGGACAGGGGTAGGCAGCTATGGCTACACCTTC.

Ten or more counts support this clonotype. The chain combines TRBV28 with TRBJ2-7; TRBD2 matches 8 bases. This CDR3 spans 15 amino acids. Trimming cost V 2 bases and J 4 bases; bases outside gene matches: 7. From germline, CDR1 is MDHEN and CDR2 SYDVKM. The CDR3 loop reads CASSLTMAGGYEQYF. The CDR3 DNA reads TGTGCCAGCAGTTTAACTATGGCGGGGGGTTACGAGCAGTACTTC.

The V and J genes are TRBV12-3 or TRBV12-4 and TRBJ2-7; D possibly corresponds to TRBD1 (6 bases). The CDR3 spans 15 residues. Trimming stripped 2 bases from V and 2 bases from J, with 13 bases between. CDR3 residues: CASSLMAGAAYEQYF. As DNA, the CDR3 is TGTGCCAGCAGTTTAATGGCAGGGGCGGCCTACGAGCAGTACTTC.

The rearrangement links TRBV6-5 to TRBJ2-5; 7 bases agree with TRBD1. Germline values: CDR1 MNHEY, CDR2 SVGAGI. The junction had 11 bases not matched to a gene; V was cut back by 6 bases and J by 4 bases. The CDR3 is made up of 15 amino acids. CDR3 in amino acids: CASSLMVGGRETQYF. CDR3 in DNA: TGTGCCAGCAGCTTAATGGTAGGGGGCAGAGAGACCCAGTACTTC.

This clonotype appeared a few times. The chain is built from TRBV6-2 or TRBV6-3 and TRBJ1-4; no clear D. The CDR3 length is 12 residues. In germline, CDR1 is MNHEY, CDR2 SVGEGT. V lost 6 bases to trimming and J lost 6 bases, with 8 bases between them. DNA of the CDR3: TGTGCCAGCAGCCCGACGGATGAAAAACTGTTTTTT. Translating it yields CASSPTDEKLFF.

Many counts were recorded for this clonotype. In DNA, the CDR3 is TGTGCCAGTAGTATGGGGACTGATGACAGGCCGCACTACGAGCAGTACTTC. This sequence encodes CASSMGTDDRPHYEQYF. The chain combines TRBV19 with TRBJ2-7; D is possibly TRBD1 or TRBD2 (6 bases each). Looked up from germline, CDR1 is LNHDA and CDR2 is SQIVND (reference sequence). The CDR3 is 17 residues long. With 3 bases removed from V and 3 bases from J, the gap between germline ends came to 21 bases. Combining the CDR3 with reference TRBV19 and TRBJ2-7 gives the whole variable domain DGGITQSPKYLFRKEGQNVTLSCEQNLNHDAMYWYRQDPGQGLRLIYYSQIVNDFQKGDIAEGYSVSREKKESFPLTVTSAQKNPTAFYLCASSMGTDDRPHYEQYFGPGTRLTVT.

The gene calls are TRBV5-5 and TRBJ2-7; D remains ambiguous. Germline CDR1 is SGHKS and CDR2 is YYEKEE (reference sequence). The CDR3 has 13 amino acids. V gave up 4 bases and J gave up 3 bases, with 11 bases separating them. CDR3 nucleotide sequence: TGTGCCAGCAGCCCCCCCTCCAACTACGAGCAGTACTTC. Translated, it gives CASSPPSNYEQYF.

This chain links TRBV28 with TRBJ1-5; 8 nucleotides match TRBD1. The CDR3 is 15 residues long. V trimming: 6 bases; J trimming: 7 bases; junction bases outside the gene matches: 11. Germline values: CDR1 MDHEN, CDR2 SYDVKM. CDR3 loop: CASSRTGRDLQPQHF. CDR3 DNA sequence: TGTGCCAGCAGCAGGACAGGGCGTGACTTGCAGCCCCAGCATTTT.

Many counts were recorded for this clonotype. The CDR3 here is CAISWGVDQPQHF. The CDR3 DNA reads as TGTGCCATCAGCTGGGGGGTCGATCAGCCCCAGCATTTT. The V gene is TRBV10-3, the J gene TRBJ1-5; possibly TRBD1 for D (5 bases). Germline V gene lookup returns CDR1 ENHRY and CDR2 SYGVKD. Trimming took 6 bases from V and 5 from J, leaving 11 bases between them. This CDR3 region has 13 residues.

The chain couples TRBV29-1 to TRBJ2-7; D is uncertain. CDR3 length: 12 amino acids. Germline V gives CDR1 SQVTM, CDR2 ANQGSEA. V was clipped by 4 bases and J by 2 bases, with 9 bases between them. The CDR3 DNA is TGCAGCGTTGGTGATCTTCCCTACGAGCAGTACTTC. It translates to CSVGDLPYEQYF.

This clonotype has at least ten counts. The chain joins TRBV12-3 or TRBV12-4 to TRBJ2-2; D not resolved. V lost 6 bases and J 11 bases, leaving 13 bases between the germline ends. This CDR3 spans 12 amino acids. CDR3 sequence: CASSQRAPELFF. In DNA form, the CDR3 reads TGTGCCAGCAGCCAACGGGCCCCCGAGCTGTTTTTT.

There are a few counts of this clonotype. The chain has TRBV12-3 or TRBV12-4 and TRBJ1-3; D is unresolved. This CDR3 is built from 12 residues. V was trimmed by 8 bases and J by 4 bases, leaving 9 bases between them. The CDR3 coding sequence is TGTGCCAGCCTCCTCTGGGGAAACACCATATATTTT. Protein: CASLLWGNTIYF.

For this clonotype: Mismatch with germline at one junction end may stem from a read error. This rearrangement joins TRBV28 to TRBJ2-7; the D gene is possibly TRBD1 (6 bases). The V gene's germline CDR1 is MDHEN and CDR2 SYDVKM. This CDR3 contains 13 residues. Here the CDR3 reads CAIWDMGAYDQYF. The CDR3 DNA reads TGTGCCATCTGGGACATGGGAGCCTACGATCAGTACTTC.